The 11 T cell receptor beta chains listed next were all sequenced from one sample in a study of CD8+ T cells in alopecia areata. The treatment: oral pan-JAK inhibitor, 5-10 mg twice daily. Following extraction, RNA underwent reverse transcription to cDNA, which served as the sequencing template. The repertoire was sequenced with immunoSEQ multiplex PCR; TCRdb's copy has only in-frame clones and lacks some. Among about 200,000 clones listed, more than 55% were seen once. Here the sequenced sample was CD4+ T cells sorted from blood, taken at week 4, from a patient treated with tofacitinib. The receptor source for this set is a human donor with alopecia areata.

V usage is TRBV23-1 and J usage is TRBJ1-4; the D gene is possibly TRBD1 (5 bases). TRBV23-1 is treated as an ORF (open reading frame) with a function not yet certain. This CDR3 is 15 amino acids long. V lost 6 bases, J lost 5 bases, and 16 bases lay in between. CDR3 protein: CASSPRGGRNEKLFF. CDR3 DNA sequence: TGCGCCAGCAGCCCCCGGGGGGGGAGGAATGAAAAACTGTTTTTT.

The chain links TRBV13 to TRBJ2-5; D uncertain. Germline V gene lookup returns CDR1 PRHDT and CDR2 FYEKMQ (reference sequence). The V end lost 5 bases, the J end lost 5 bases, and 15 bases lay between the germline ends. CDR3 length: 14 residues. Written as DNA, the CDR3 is TGTGCCAGCAGCCCGAGGCTTCCTGGGGAGACCCAGTACTTC. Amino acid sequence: CASSPRLPGETQYF.

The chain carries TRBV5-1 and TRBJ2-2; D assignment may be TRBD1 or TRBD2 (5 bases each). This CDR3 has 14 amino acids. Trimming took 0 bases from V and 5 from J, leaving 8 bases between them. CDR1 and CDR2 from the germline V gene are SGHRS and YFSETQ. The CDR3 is CASSLAGATGELFF. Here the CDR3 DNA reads TGCGCCAGCAGCTTGGCCGGGGCGACCGGGGAGCTGTTTTTT. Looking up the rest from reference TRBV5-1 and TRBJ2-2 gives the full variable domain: KAGVTQTPRYLIKTRGQQVTLSCSPISGHRSVSWYQQTPGQGLQFLFEYFSETQRNKGNFPGRFSGRQFSNSRSEMNVSTLELGDSALYLCASSLAGATGELFFGEGSRLTVL.

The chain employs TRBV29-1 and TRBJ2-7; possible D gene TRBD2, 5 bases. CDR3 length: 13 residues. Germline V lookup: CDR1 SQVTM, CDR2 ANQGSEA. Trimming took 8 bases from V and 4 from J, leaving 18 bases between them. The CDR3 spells CSSKAGNLYEQYF. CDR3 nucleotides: TGCAGCTCAAAGGCCGGGAACCTATACGAGCAGTACTTC.

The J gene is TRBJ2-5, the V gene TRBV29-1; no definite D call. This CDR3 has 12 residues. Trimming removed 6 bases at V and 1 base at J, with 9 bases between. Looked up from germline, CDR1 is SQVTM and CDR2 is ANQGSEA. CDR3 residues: CSVVPTQETQYF. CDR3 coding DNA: TGCAGCGTCGTCCCCACCCAAGAGACCCAGTACTTC.

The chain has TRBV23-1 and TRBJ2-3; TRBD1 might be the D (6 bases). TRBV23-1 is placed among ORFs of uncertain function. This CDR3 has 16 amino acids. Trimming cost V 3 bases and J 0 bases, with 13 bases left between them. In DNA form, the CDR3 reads TGCGCCAGCAGTCACGGGGTACAGGGAAGCACAGATACGCAGTATTTT. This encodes CASSHGVQGSTDTQYF.

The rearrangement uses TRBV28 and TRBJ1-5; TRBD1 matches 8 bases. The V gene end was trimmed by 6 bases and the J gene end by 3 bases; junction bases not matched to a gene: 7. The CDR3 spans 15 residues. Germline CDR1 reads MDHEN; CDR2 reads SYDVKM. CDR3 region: CASSLDRATNQPQHF. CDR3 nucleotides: TGTGCCAGCAGCCTGGACAGGGCCACCAATCAGCCCCAGCATTTT. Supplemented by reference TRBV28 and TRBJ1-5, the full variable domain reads DVKVTQSSRYLVKRTGEKVFLECVQDMDHENMFWYRQDPGLGLRLIYFSYDVKMKEKGDIPEGYSVSREKKERFSLILESASTNQTSMYLCASSLDRATNQPQHFGDGTRLSIL.

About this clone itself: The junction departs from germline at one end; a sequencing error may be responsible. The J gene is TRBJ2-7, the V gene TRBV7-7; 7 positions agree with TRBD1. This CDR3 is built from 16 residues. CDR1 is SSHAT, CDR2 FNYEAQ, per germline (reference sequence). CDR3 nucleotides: TGTGCTAGCAGCTTAGGGCTACAGGGACAGTACTACGAGCAGTACTTC. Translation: CASSLGLQGQYYEQYF.

CDR3 bases: TGTGCCATCAGTTCAGGGGTTGATACGCAGTATTTT. Translation gives CAISSGVDTQYF. V is TRBV10-3 and J is TRBJ2-3; possible D gene TRBD1, 6 bases. Germline V CDR1 and CDR2: ENHRY, SYGVKD. Trimming pared 5 bases from V and 6 bases from J, leaving 9 bases between. The CDR3 is made up of 12 amino acids.

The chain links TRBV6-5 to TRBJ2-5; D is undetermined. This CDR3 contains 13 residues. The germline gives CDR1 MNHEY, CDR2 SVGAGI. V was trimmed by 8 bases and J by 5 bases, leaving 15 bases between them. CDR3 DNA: TGTGCCAGCGCTTCGCCAAACCGGGAGACCCAGTACTTC. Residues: CASASPNRETQYF.

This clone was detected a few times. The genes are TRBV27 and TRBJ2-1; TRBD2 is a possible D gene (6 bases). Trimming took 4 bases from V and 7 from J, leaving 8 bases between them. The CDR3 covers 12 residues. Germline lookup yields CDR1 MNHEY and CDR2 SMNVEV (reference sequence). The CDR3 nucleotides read TGTGCCAGCAGTTCACGGGGGAATGAGCAGTTCTTC. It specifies CASSSRGNEQFF.